This is a list of T cell receptor beta chains from one sample in a study of cytomegalovirus exposure and HLA in healthy donors. The protocol was immunoSEQ multiplex PCR, while the TCRdb copy is restricted to in-frame clones and leaves out a portion. In the table there are more than 95,000 clones, around 67% of which are singletons. Sequencing input: PBMCs. The receptors come from a man in his fifties or sixties in good health and CMV-seropositive. Each CDR3 is given with its conserved first and last residue. D genes are given only for firm matches. Where a row states a size, it is once, few, many or the class of an expanded clone; other rows omit it.

D gene | clone size | CDR3 length | J gene | V gene | CDR3 protein
- | - | 15 | TRBJ2-7 | TRBV7-6 | CASSPTGTYSYEQYF
- | - | 13 | TRBJ1-6 | TRBV5-6 | CASSSMGGVTLHF
TRBD1 | - | 17 | TRBJ1-1 | TRBV28 | CASSPEQGTYLGTEAFF
- | - | 14 | TRBJ1-6 | TRBV6-4 | CASSAGVGSSPLHF
- | - | 16 | TRBJ2-2 | TRBV21-1 | CASSNRPGVGTGELFF
- | - | 16 | TRBJ2-7 | TRBV27 | CASSLDLRAGSYEQYF
- | few | 16 | TRBJ2-1 | TRBV7-2 | CASSLEGGQWGNEQFF
- | - | 14 | - | TRBV5-4 | CASSIDSGLREQYF
- | - | 16 | TRBJ1-1 | TRBV6-5 | CASSYGQGPMNTEAFF
TRBD1 | - | 14 | TRBJ1-5 | TRBV6-6 | CASSWTGLIQPQHF
TRBD1 | - | 15 | TRBJ1-2 | TRBV28 | CASSFPWQGAKGYTF
- | - | 14 | TRBJ2-3 | TRBV7-3 | CASSLRDSRDTQYF
- | few | 8 | TRBJ2-7 | TRBV20-1 | CSLVTGNF
- | - | 16 | TRBJ2-7 | TRBV5-4 | CASSGRTDPSSYEQYF
- | - | 13 | TRBJ2-7 | TRBV6-1 | CASSGGLPYEQYF
- | - | 13 | TRBJ2-3 | TRBV27 | CASSFSLANTQYF
- | - | 12 | TRBJ2-1 | TRBV5-1 | CASAYTGGEQFF
TRBD1 | - | 14 | TRBJ1-1 | TRBV2 | CASSEANRDRRAFF
TRBD2 | - | 18 | TRBJ2-7 | TRBV27 | CASSRTPGLAGESYEQYF
- | - | 15 | TRBJ2-1 | TRBV11-2 | CASSLGTDLLNEQFF
- | few | 15 | TRBJ1-2 | TRBV5-1 | CASSLARAGSGGYTF
TRBD2 | - | 16 | TRBJ2-3 | TRBV7-9 | CASSRGTSVATDTQYF
TRBD1 | few | 15 | TRBJ1-6 | TRBV4-1 | CASSHDRGMSLPLHF
- | few | 15 | TRBJ2-3 | TRBV4-1 | CASSPEQGSRSTQYF
- | - | 15 | TRBJ2-1 | TRBV6-5 | CASRNGGSSYNEQFF
TRBD1 | few | 15 | TRBJ2-7 | TRBV6-6 | CASSGTGTGDYEQYF
- | - | 14 | TRBJ1-4 | TRBV4-1 | CASSPPGSRRELFF
- | - | 14 | TRBJ2-7 | TRBV7-9 | CASSWGSSSYEQYF
- | few | 16 | TRBJ2-7 | TRBV5-6 | CASSLARAGRAYEQYF
- | - | 15 | TRBJ1-3 | TRBV5-4 | CASSVDGLSGNTIYF
- | - | 17 | TRBJ2-7 | TRBV5-8 | CASSFTSGTTPYYEQYF
- | few | 15 | TRBJ2-6 | TRBV10-3 | CAISHGRVGANVLTF
- | - | 16 | TRBJ2-2 | TRBV7-8 | CASSLSRRVSNGELFF
TRBD1 | - | 18 | TRBJ1-3 | TRBV7-3 | CASSSPGQGLYDRNTIYF
- | - | 14 | TRBJ1-1 | TRBV6-5 | CASTNSGARTEAFF
- | - | 16 | TRBJ2-7 | TRBV28 | CASSLGGGLSSYEQYF
TRBD2 | - | 16 | TRBJ2-7 | TRBV5-1 | CASSSVGLAGGYEQYF
- | many | 16 | TRBJ1-1 | TRBV28 | CASRRGFRGLNTEAFF
- | - | 13 | TRBJ1-1 | TRBV7-2 | CASSLKERSEAFF